The 27 T cell receptor beta chains below were found in one sample sequenced in a study of human T cells and chemical hapten exposure. TCRdb reanalysed the RACE reads using MiXCR and keeps one entry per CDR3 protein. The table includes some 49,000 distinct CDR3 sequences, around a tenth detected once. Time point specified: pre-sensitization, week 0. The treatment here: therapeutic diphenylcyclopropenone sensitization with weekly scalp DPC. Total RNA was isolated from unfractionated whole blood. The sequences come from whole blood, collected in connection with sensitization to the hapten diphenylcyclopropenone (DPC). These receptors originate from a woman in her twenties or thirties with alopecia areata. Some clones in this sample may be carry-over from other donors' samples.

As concerns this clonotype: A clone one base away is much larger, so this may be a read error. This chain links TRBV7-8 with TRBJ2-7; D may be TRBD2 (5 bases). Trimming took 5 bases from V and 2 from J, leaving 16 bases between them. Germline values: CDR1 SGHVS, CDR2 FQNEAQ. The CDR3 has 15 residues. Here the CDR3 reads CASSERARDTYEQYF. The CDR3 nucleotides are TGTGCCAGCAGCGAACGGGCACGGGATACCTACGAGCAGTACTTC.

This clonotype has a handful of counts. The chain is built from TRBV5-1 and TRBJ2-3; D is unresolved. Germline V gene lookup returns CDR1 SGHRS and CDR2 YFSETQ. The V gene lost 6 bases and the J gene lost 0 bases, with 14 bases spanning the gap. This CDR3 contains 15 residues. CDR3 in DNA: TGCGCCAGCACTATGTCTGGACCAAGCACAGATACGCAGTATTTT. It yields the protein CASTMSGPSTDTQYF.

This clonotype showed up just a few times. The rearrangement links TRBV9 to TRBJ2-2, with D perhaps TRBD1 or TRBD2 (5 bases each). CDR3 size: 14 residues. The germline gives CDR1 SGDLS, CDR2 YYNGEE. The V end was cut by 4 bases, the J end by 7 bases, with 14 bases between. Written as DNA, the CDR3 is TGTGCCAGCAGCCCAAGAGGGGTGGGCGGGGAGCTGTTTTTT. Encoded protein: CASSPRGVGGELFF.

The CDR3 spells CASSLGGTSLNEQFF. CDR3 bases: TGTGCCAGCAGTTTAGGTGGGACTAGCCTCAATGAGCAGTTCTTC. The chain uses TRBV12-3 or TRBV12-4 and TRBJ2-1; 9 bases are a match to TRBD2. The J segment lost 6 bases and the V segment lost 1 base, leaving 4 bases of the junction unmatched. This CDR3 spans 15 amino acids.

This clonotype was counted ten times or more. The chain joins TRBV3-1 to TRBJ1-1; a possible D gene is TRBD1 (6 bases). CDR1 is LGHDT, CDR2 YNNKEL, per germline (reference sequence). The CDR3 length is 16 residues. The V gene lost 5 bases and the J gene lost 4 bases, with 20 bases spanning the gap. In DNA form, the CDR3 reads TGTGCCAGCAGCAACATACAGGGCGTTGGGGGCACTGAAGCTTTCTTT. This encodes CASSNIQGVGGTEAFF.

This clonotype has ten or more counts. The chain employs TRBV3-1 and TRBJ2-5, with TRBD2 identical over 10 bases. J gave up 5 bases and V 3 bases, and 6 bases lay outside the gene matches. In germline, CDR1 is LGHDT, CDR2 YNNKEL (reference sequence). CDR3 length: 15 amino acids. CDR3 bases: TGTGCCAGCAGCCAGCGACTAGCGGGTCCCGAGACCCAGTACTTC. Its translation: CASSQRLAGPETQYF.

In this sample, this clonotype turned up a few times. The chain links TRBV28 to TRBJ2-7, with D possibly being TRBD1 (6 bases). From germline, CDR1 is MDHEN and CDR2 SYDVKM. There are 14 residues in the CDR3. V gave up 6 bases and J gave up 0 bases, with 12 bases separating them. CDR3 nucleotides: TGTGCCAGCAGGAAAGGGGGTAGCTCCTACGAGCAGTACTTC. Its protein is CASRKGGSSYEQYF. The whole variable domain, filled in from reference TRBV28 and TRBJ2-7, reads DVKVTQSSRYLVKRTGEKVFLECVQDMDHENMFWYRQDPGLGLRLIYFSYDVKMKEKGDIPEGYSVSREKKERFSLILESASTNQTSMYLCASRKGGSSYEQYFGPGTRLTVT.

The sample holds a few counts of this clonotype. The chain couples TRBV5-1 to TRBJ2-3, with D maybe TRBD2 (6 bases). Per the germline V gene, CDR1 is SGHRS and CDR2 is YFSETQ. This CDR3 has 17 residues. V lost 0 bases, J lost 1 base, and 15 bases lay in between. The CDR3 region is CASSLGGLSGGTDTQYF. The CDR3 region has the DNA TGCGCCAGCAGCTTGGGAGGGCTCTCGGGGGGCACAGATACGCAGTATTTT.

The V call is TRBV5-5, the J call TRBJ1-4, with 8 nucleotides matching TRBD1. V was clipped by 3 bases and J by 6 bases; unmatched bases: 7. In germline, CDR1 is SGHKS, CDR2 YYEKEE (reference sequence). CDR3 length: 15 residues. DNA for the CDR3: TGTGCCAGCAGCTCATTCGGACAGGGTGATGAAAAACTGTTTTTT. This encodes CASSSFGQGDEKLFF.

J is TRBJ2-3 and V is TRBV12-3 or TRBV12-4; a weak D match, TRBD1 (6 bases). Between the trimmed V and J ends, which lost 2 bases and 6 bases, there was a span of 12 bases. The CDR3 is 14 residues long. In DNA, the CDR3 is TGTGCCAGCAGTTTAAGGAACAGGGTCGATACGCAGTATTTT. Translation gives CASSLRNRVDTQYF.

The gene calls are TRBV4-1 and TRBJ2-7; no firm D call. Germline CDR1 and CDR2: MGHRA and YSYEKL. The germline V and J ends were trimmed by 4 bases and 3 bases, with 10 bases remaining between them. This CDR3 has 13 residues. The CDR3 DNA reads TGCGCCAGCAGCCTGAGTTTGGGCTACGAGCAGTACTTC. Translated: CASSLSLGYEQYF.

The chain couples TRBV30 to TRBJ1-4; D is uncertain. Trimming left V 1 base short and J 8 bases short, with 8 bases between. CDR1 GTSNPN and CDR2 SVGIG come from the germline V gene (reference sequence). CDR3 length equals 12 residues. DNA for the CDR3: TGTGCCTGGAGTGACTGGAGGGAAAAACTGTTTTTT. It translates to CAWSDWREKLFF.

The rearrangement joins TRBV11-1 to TRBJ2-7; the D gene is possibly TRBD2 (7 bases). This CDR3 spans 16 amino acids. Trimming took 1 base from V and 2 from J, leaving 15 bases between them. Germline V gene lookup returns CDR1 SGHAT and CDR2 FQDESV (reference sequence). For the CDR3, the DNA is TGTGCCAGCAGCTTAGAGGAGGGGGGGCCCCCCTACGAGCAGTACTTC. Encoded protein: CASSLEEGGPPYEQYF.

This clonotype was seen at least ten times. This sequence joins TRBV20-1 and TRBJ1-4; possibly TRBD1 for D (5 bases). CDR1 is DFQATT and CDR2 is SNEGSKA in the germline V gene (reference sequence). Trimming shortened V by 0 bases and J by 5 bases, and 19 bases separated the two germline ends. This CDR3 has 17 residues. This CDR3 is CSARDWDGRIKNEKLFF. The CDR3 DNA follows: TGCAGTGCTAGAGATTGGGACGGGAGGATAAAGAATGAAAAACTGTTTTTT.

In this sample, this clonotype turned up many times. The chain links TRBV28 to TRBJ2-3; the D is unclear. The V gene lost 5 bases and the J gene lost 0 bases, with 6 bases spanning the gap. The CDR3 sequence is 13 residues long. Germline V CDR1 and CDR2: MDHEN, SYDVKM. CDR3 nucleotide sequence: TGTGCCAGCAGTCTGCCCAGCACAGATACGCAGTATTTT. Translation: CASSLPSTDTQYF. Using reference TRBV28 and TRBJ2-3 for the parts outside the CDR3, the full variable domain is DVKVTQSSRYLVKRTGEKVFLECVQDMDHENMFWYRQDPGLGLRLIYFSYDVKMKEKGDIPEGYSVSREKKERFSLILESASTNQTSMYLCASSLPSTDTQYFGPGTRLTVL.

The chain links TRBV7-8 to TRBJ2-6, with D perhaps being TRBD1 or TRBD2 (5 bases each). Trimming removed 3 bases from V and 0 bases from J, with 30 bases in between. Germline CDR1 is SGHVS and CDR2 is FQNEAQ. The CDR3 is 23 amino acids. The CDR3 loop is CASSFGTMVVRPGVSSGANVLTF. The CDR3 DNA reads as TGTGCCAGCAGCTTCGGGACGATGGTCGTGAGACCAGGAGTAAGCTCTGGGGCCAACGTCCTGACTTTC. The variable domain in full, with the rest retrieved from reference TRBV7-8 and TRBJ2-6, is GAGVSQSPRYKVAKRGQDVALRCDPISGHVSLFWYQQALGQGPEFLTYFQNEAQLDKSGLPSDRFFAERPEGSVSTLKIQRTQQEDSAVYLCASSFGTMVVRPGVSSGANVLTFGAGSRLTVL.

This clonotype showed up just a few times. This rearrangement joins TRBV12-3 or TRBV12-4 to TRBJ2-3; maybe TRBD2 (6 bases). Trimming pared 6 bases from V and 1 base from J, leaving 17 bases between. The CDR3 contains 16 residues. The CDR3 is CASRSWGVFGTDTQYF. In nucleotides, the CDR3 is TGTGCCAGCAGGTCATGGGGGGTTTTTGGCACAGATACGCAGTATTTT.

V usage is TRBV7-2 and J usage is TRBJ1-2; perhaps TRBD1 as D (6 bases). V shed 6 bases and J shed 7 bases, with 12 bases lying between them. The germline CDR1 and CDR2 sequences are SGHTA and FQGNSA. The CDR3 totals 12 residues. CDR3 DNA sequence: TGTGCCAGCAGTCCAGGGGCCCGTGGCTACACCTTC. Translated, it gives CASSPGARGYTF. Supplemented by reference TRBV7-2 and TRBJ1-2, the full variable domain reads GAGVSQSPSNKVTEKGKDVELRCDPISGHTALYWYRQSLGQGLEFLIYFQGNSAPDKSGLPSDRFSAERTGGSVSTLTIQRTQQEDSAVYLCASSPGARGYTFGSGTRLTVV.

Relative to its sample, this clonotype is medium-sized (0.01 to 0.1%). V is TRBV20-1 and J is TRBJ2-3; 8 positions agree with TRBD2. Trimming took 1 base from V and 0 from J; bases not matched to a gene: 3. There are 15 residues in the CDR3. Germline CDR1 is DFQATT and CDR2 is SNEGSKA (reference sequence). CDR3 residues: CSARAGGVSTDTQYF. The CDR3 region has the DNA TGCAGTGCTAGAGCCGGGGGGGTGAGCACAGATACGCAGTATTTT.

J is TRBJ1-1 and V is TRBV27, with TRBD1 matching 7 bases. The CDR3 totals 14 residues. Looked up from germline, CDR1 is MNHEY and CDR2 is SMNVEV (reference sequence). V dropped 2 bases and J dropped 5; count of bases not matched to a gene: 5. CDR3 nucleotides: TGTGCCAGCAGTTTAATAGACAGGGTGACTGAAGCTTTCTTT. It codes for CASSLIDRVTEAFF.

The chain uses TRBV7-6 and TRBJ2-3; D is possibly TRBD2 (6 bases). Germline values: CDR1 SGHVS, CDR2 FNYEAQ. V lost 5 bases, J lost 3 bases, and 15 bases lay in between. There are 15 residues in the CDR3. The CDR3, as DNA: TGTGCCAGCAGCCTGGCTTGGGCGGGAACAGATACGCAGTATTTT. Its protein is CASSLAWAGTDTQYF.

This clonotype was seen a handful of times. The chain links TRBV19 to TRBJ2-6; 8 bases are a match to TRBD1. The CDR3 is made up of 17 amino acids. The germline V gene has CDR1 LNHDA and CDR2 SQIVND (reference sequence). V lost 3 bases and J lost 1; bases outside the gene matches: 5. The CDR3 reads CASSIGTGYSGANVLTF. The CDR3 DNA sequence: TGTGCCAGTAGTATTGGGACAGGATATTCTGGGGCCAACGTCCTGACTTTC. The full variable domain, in which reference TRBV19 and TRBJ2-6 provide the parts outside the CDR3, is DGGITQSPKYLFRKEGQNVTLSCEQNLNHDAMYWYRQDPGQGLRLIYYSQIVNDFQKGDIAEGYSVSREKKESFPLTVTSAQKNPTAFYLCASSIGTGYSGANVLTFGAGSRLTVL.

This clonotype was counted only a few times. This chain links TRBV19 with TRBJ1-5; tentatively, D is TRBD1 (5 bases). The CDR3 spans 17 residues. V shed 1 base and J shed 5 bases, with 18 bases lying between them. In germline, CDR1 is LNHDA, CDR2 SQIVND (reference sequence). In DNA form, the CDR3 reads TGTGCCAGTAGTATAGTAGGGCAGACTAGGGGCTATCAGCCCCAGCATTTT. Translation gives CASSIVGQTRGYQPQHF.

DNA of the CDR3: TGTGCCAGCAGCCCGGTCCCTTATGGGGGCGATCAGCCCCAGCATTTT. Protein product: CASSPVPYGGDQPQHF. V is TRBV5-8 and J is TRBJ1-5; tentative D call: TRBD1 (6 bases). V lost 4 bases and J lost 5, with 19 bases in between. The CDR3 runs 16 residues. The germline CDR1 and CDR2 sequences are SGHTS and YDEGEE.

This clonotype was counted between two and nine times. The chain links TRBV12-3 or TRBV12-4 to TRBJ1-5; D is perhaps TRBD1 (5 bases). CDR3 length: 14 amino acids. The germline V and J ends were trimmed by 5 bases and 6 bases, with 14 bases remaining between them. CDR3 sequence: CASSNTGGAQPQHF. CDR3 coding DNA: TGTGCCAGCAGTAATACGGGTGGGGCTCAGCCCCAGCATTTT.

This clonotype has at least ten counts. The gene calls are TRBV12-3 or TRBV12-4 and TRBJ1-2, with D unresolved. V lost 3 bases to trimming and J lost 6 bases, with 11 bases between them. The CDR3 is 13 residues long. The CDR3 loop is CASSFAGLNGYTF. The CDR3 region has the DNA TGTGCCAGCAGTTTCGCGGGGTTAAATGGCTACACCTTC.

The chain couples TRBV19 to TRBJ1-5, with D unresolved. V was clipped by 10 bases and J by 4 bases, with 14 bases between them. Germline loops: CDR1 LNHDA, CDR2 SQIVND (reference sequence). CDR3 length equals 13 residues. The CDR3, as DNA: TGTGCCACCAACACGGACTTAAATCAGCCCCAGCATTTT. It is translated as CATNTDLNQPQHF.